Presented here are 24 T cell receptor beta chains from one specimen sequenced in a study of a mutant IDH1 vaccine in newly diagnosed glioma. Time point described: week 5, during vaccination. A single vaccine dose contained 300 ug of mutant IDH1 20-mer peptide, and topical imiquimod was used with it. No antigens are known for them. Libraries were prepared by immunoSEQ multiplex PCR; TCRdb keeps only in-frame clonotypes and omits some of them. The profile shows 25,000 to 35,000 clones, around 87% of them singletons. The sample in question was peripheral blood mononuclear cells (PBMCs), obtained from a glioma patient whose treatment included an IDH1 peptide vaccine. The receptors derive from a woman aged 40 to 49 with glioma. Some clones in this sample may be carry-over from other donors' samples.

This chain uses TRBV20-1 with TRBJ1-3; D is unresolved. This CDR3 is built from 11 residues. Germline-derived CDR1 and CDR2 are DFQATT and SNEGSKA (reference sequence). Trimming removed 1 base from V and 4 bases from J, with 2 bases in between. The chain's CDR3 is CSARGGNTIYF. For the CDR3, the DNA is TGCAGTGCTAGAGGAGGAAACACCATATATTTT.

The chain employs TRBV19 and TRBJ2-7; perhaps TRBD2 as D (8 bases). Germline V gene data show CDR1 as LNHDA and CDR2 as SQIVND (reference sequence). V lost 3 bases and J 6 bases, leaving 18 bases between the germline ends. CDR3 length: 15 residues. CDR3 loop: CASSIFGRGQSEQYF. CDR3 bases: TGTGCCAGTAGTATTTTCGGGAGGGGGCAAAGCGAGCAGTACTTC.

In nucleotides, the CDR3 is TGCACCAGCAGCCAAGGAGGGACGTACCTCTCTGGGGCCAACGTCCTGACTTTC. It is translated as CTSSQGGTYLSGANVLTF. V gene TRBV1 combines with J gene TRBJ2-6. TRBV1 is a pseudogene. There are 18 residues in the CDR3.

The chain recombines TRBV10-3 with TRBJ1-3; D remains unclear. Germline CDR1 ENHRY, CDR2 SYGVKD. The ends were cut back, 2 bases at V and 0 bases at J, with 5 bases in the middle. The CDR3 is made up of 14 amino acids. CDR3 in DNA: TGTGCCATCAGTGAGAGTGACTCTGGAAACACCATATATTTT. Translated: CAISESDSGNTIYF.

The V call is TRBV7-9, the J call TRBJ2-2; D remains ambiguous. CDR3 length equals 13 residues. Germline V gene sequence: CDR1 SEHNR, CDR2 FQNEAQ (reference sequence). The germline V and J ends were trimmed by 2 bases and 7 bases, with 8 bases remaining between them. DNA of the CDR3: TGTGCCAGCAGCTTACTGCTAAGCGGGGAGCTGTTTTTT. Protein product: CASSLLLSGELFF.

The chain employs TRBV29-1 and TRBJ1-1; 8 bases align to TRBD1. Germline trimming cut 6 bases from V and 5 bases from J; bases unmatched to any gene: 2. The length of the CDR3 is 11 residues. Germline loops: CDR1 SQVTM, CDR2 ANQGSEA. CDR3 in DNA: TGCAGCGTCAACAGGGGGACTGAAGCTTTCTTT. It yields the protein CSVNRGTEAFF.

The J gene is TRBJ1-2, the V gene TRBV5-1; possibly TRBD1 for D (5 bases). The CDR3 runs to 13 residues. Germline V CDR1 and CDR2: SGHRS, YFSETQ. The V end lost 4 bases, the J end lost 3 bases, and 10 bases lay between the germline ends. CDR3 amino acids: CASSGRDYYGYTF. The CDR3 DNA reads TGCGCCAGCAGCGGAAGGGACTACTATGGCTACACCTTC.

The CDR3 DNA sequence: TGTGCCAGCAGTGAAGGTACAGGGATTGTCAGAAAGACCCAGTACTTC. Amino acids: CASSEGTGIVRKTQYF. This chain joins TRBV2 and TRBJ2-5, with a weak D call TRBD1 (6 bases). The ends were cut back, 1 base at V and 6 bases at J, with 18 bases in the middle. Germline values: CDR1 SNHLY, CDR2 FYNNEI. The CDR3 is 16 residues long.

This clone was seen only a few times. This chain links TRBV5-1 with TRBJ2-2; D perhaps matches TRBD2 (6 bases). CDR3 length: 16 residues. Germline V CDR1 and CDR2: SGHRS, YFSETQ. V was clipped by 4 bases and J by 0 bases, with 13 bases between them. CDR3 sequence reads: CASSDRGRTNTGELFF. DNA for the CDR3: TGCGCCAGCAGCGACCGGGGGAGGACGAACACCGGGGAGCTGTTTTTT.

The rearrangement links TRBV7-2 to TRBJ2-3; D unclear. The V gene lost 6 bases and the J gene lost 8 bases, with 9 bases spanning the gap. Germline V lookup: CDR1 SGHTA, CDR2 FQGNSA. This CDR3 has 11 amino acids. The CDR3, as DNA: TGTGCCAGCAGTGATAGGGTTACGCAGTATTTT. Protein: CASSDRVTQYF.

V and J are TRBV19 and TRBJ1-2; TRBD1 aligns across 8 bases. The length of the CDR3 is 14 residues. Germline CDR1 and CDR2: LNHDA and SQIVND (reference sequence). Trimming cost V 7 bases and J 4 bases; bases outside gene matches: 8. CDR3 protein: CASTVDRATYGYTF. DNA of the CDR3: TGTGCCAGTACCGTGGACAGGGCTACCTATGGCTACACCTTC.

This sequence joins TRBV10-1 and TRBJ2-5; D gene unclear. The CDR3 totals 10 residues. CDR1 and CDR2 from the germline V gene are WNHNN and SYGVQD (reference sequence). V lost 6 bases and J lost 6, with 5 bases in between. CDR3 loop: CASSYQTQYF. For the CDR3, the DNA is TGCGCCAGCAGCTACCAGACCCAGTACTTC.

This clone has just one count. The rearrangement links TRBV27 to TRBJ2-1; 10 bases align to TRBD2. V lost 5 bases and J lost 4; bases outside the gene matches: 8. The CDR3 is 16 amino acids. CDR1 is MNHEY, CDR2 SMNVEV, per germline (reference sequence). CDR3 sequence reads: CASSPLGLADYNEQFF. CDR3 DNA sequence: TGTGCCAGCAGTCCCCTCGGACTAGCGGATTACAATGAGCAGTTCTTC.

This clone showed up just a few times. The chain has TRBV5-5 and TRBJ2-1; D remains unclear. CDR3 length equals 15 residues. V lost 4 bases, J lost 3 bases, and 14 bases lay in between. Germline V lookup: CDR1 SGHKS, CDR2 YYEKEE (reference sequence). This CDR3 reads CASSPIGDDYNEQFF. In nucleotides, the CDR3 is TGTGCCAGCAGCCCCATCGGTGACGACTACAATGAGCAGTTCTTC.

V and J are TRBV7-9 and TRBJ2-1; D may match TRBD1 or TRBD2 (5 bases each). Per germline, CDR1 SEHNR and CDR2 FQNEAQ (reference sequence). The CDR3 consists of 12 residues. Trimming took off 8 bases at V and 4 bases at J, with 9 bases between the two ends. The CDR3 region is CASAEGYNEQFF. CDR3 nucleotide sequence: TGTGCCAGCGCTGAGGGGTACAATGAGCAGTTCTTC.

The rearrangement links TRBV25-1 to TRBJ1-2; D may be TRBD1 (6 bases). Trimming took off 6 bases at V and 5 bases at J, with 13 bases between the two ends. Looked up from germline, CDR1 is MGHDK and CDR2 is SYGVNS. This CDR3 has 13 residues. The CDR3 is CASSDPGAYGYTF. The CDR3 region has the DNA TGTGCCAGCAGCGACCCGGGGGCTTATGGCTACACCTTC.

The CDR3 nucleotides are TGTGCCAGCAGTCCGAGCGGGAGCGAACCACATACGCAGTATTTT. Translating gives CASSPSGSEPHTQYF. The chain has TRBV6-5 and TRBJ2-3; 8 nucleotides line up with TRBD2. CDR1 is MNHEY, CDR2 SVGAGI, per germline. The J segment lost 7 bases and the V segment lost 5 bases, leaving 11 bases of the junction unmatched. The CDR3 is 15 amino acids.

Only a few counts were recorded for this clone. This sequence joins TRBV28 and TRBJ1-1; a possible D gene is TRBD1 (6 bases). Between the trimmed V and J ends, which lost 11 bases and 9 bases, there was a span of 16 bases. The germline gives CDR1 MDHEN, CDR2 SYDVKM. The CDR3 has 11 amino acids. The chain's CDR3 is CAARTGRKAFF. In DNA, the CDR3 is TGTGCCGCGCGAACAGGGCGCAAAGCTTTCTTT.

Relative to its sample, this clone is medium-sized. The chain recombines TRBV5-4 with TRBJ2-4; a possible D gene is TRBD2 (5 bases). The CDR3 contains 13 residues. V lost 0 bases and J 8 bases, leaving 9 bases between the germline ends. The V gene's germline CDR1 is SGHNT and CDR2 YYREEE (reference sequence). The DNA for the CDR3 is TGTGCCAGCAGCTTGGCCGCGGGTTACATTCAGTACTTC. This codes for CASSLAAGYIQYF.

This sequence joins TRBV29-1 and TRBJ1-5; no clear D. This CDR3 is built from 13 residues. The germline V gene encodes CDR1 SQVTM and CDR2 ANQGSEA. V lost 5 bases to trimming and J lost 1 base, with 9 bases between them. CDR3 in DNA: TGCAGCGTTCGGACGGCAAGCAATCAGCCCCAGCATTTT. Translation gives CSVRTASNQPQHF.

This sequence joins TRBV7-6 and TRBJ1-5; D is uncertain. V dropped 5 bases and J dropped 5 bases, with 13 bases sitting between them. CDR3 length: 14 residues. Germline assignment: CDR1 SGHVS and CDR2 FNYEAQ. In DNA form, the CDR3 reads TGTGCCAGCAGCAGAAGGGTAAGATATCAGCCCCAGCATTTT. Translation: CASSRRVRYQPQHF. The full variable domain, completed using reference TRBV7-6 and TRBJ1-5, is GAGVSQSPRYKVTKRGQDVALRCDPISGHVSLYWYRQALGQGPEFLTYFNYEAQQDKSGLPNDRFSAERPEGSISTLTIQRTEQRDSAMYRCASSRRVRYQPQHFGDGTRLSIL.

This chain connects TRBV4-2 to TRBJ2-7; perhaps TRBD2 as D (7 bases). This CDR3 has 15 residues. In germline, CDR1 is LGHNA, CDR2 YNFKEQ. V gave up 0 bases and J gave up 6 bases, with 15 bases separating them. CDR3 loop: CASSQDVGGVREQYF. CDR3 sequence (DNA): TGTGCCAGCAGCCAAGATGTAGGGGGGGTTCGCGAGCAGTACTTC.

Only one count was recorded for this clone. The chain employs TRBV6-5 and TRBJ2-7; D possibly corresponds to TRBD2 (5 bases). CDR3 length: 14 residues. Germline lookup yields CDR1 MNHEY and CDR2 SVGAGI. Between the trimmed V and J ends, which lost 0 bases and 5 bases, there was a span of 11 bases. The CDR3 loop is CASSYSFGDNEQYF. CDR3 coding DNA: TGTGCCAGCAGTTACTCGTTCGGGGATAACGAGCAGTACTTC.

This clone was observed a handful of times. The chain uses TRBV18 and TRBJ2-7; D might be TRBD1 (6 bases). Trimming removed 6 bases at V and 3 bases at J, with 15 bases between. The CDR3 length is 14 residues. Germline-derived CDR1 and CDR2 are KGHSH and LQKENI. The CDR3 here is CASSHTGSGYEQYF. The CDR3 nucleotides read TGTGCCAGCTCCCATACAGGGAGCGGCTACGAGCAGTACTTC.